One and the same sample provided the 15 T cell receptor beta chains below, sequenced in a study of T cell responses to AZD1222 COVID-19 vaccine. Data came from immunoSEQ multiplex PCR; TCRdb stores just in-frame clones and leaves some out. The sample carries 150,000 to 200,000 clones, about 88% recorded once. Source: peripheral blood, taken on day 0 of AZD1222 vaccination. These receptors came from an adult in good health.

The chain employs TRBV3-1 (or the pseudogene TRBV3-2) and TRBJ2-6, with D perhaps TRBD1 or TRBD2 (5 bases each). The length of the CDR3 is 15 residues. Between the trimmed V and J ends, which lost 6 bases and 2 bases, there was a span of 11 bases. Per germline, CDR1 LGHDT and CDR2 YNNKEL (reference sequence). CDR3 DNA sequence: TGTGCCAGCAGTCTTGGGGGAGCTGGGGCCAACGTCCTGACTTTC. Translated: CASSLGGAGANVLTF.

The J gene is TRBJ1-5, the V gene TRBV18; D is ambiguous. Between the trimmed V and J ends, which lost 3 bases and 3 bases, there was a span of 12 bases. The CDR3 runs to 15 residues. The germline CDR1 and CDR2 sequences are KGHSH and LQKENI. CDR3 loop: CASSPARGDNQPQHF. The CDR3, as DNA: TGTGCCAGCTCACCCGCCCGTGGTGACAATCAGCCCCAGCATTTT.

CDR3 loop: CASSLAIGPQHF. CDR3 bases: TGTGCCAGCAGTTTAGCGATCGGGCCCCAGCATTTT. The chain combines TRBV12-3 or TRBV12-4 with TRBJ1-5; no clear D gene. The CDR3 is 12 residues long. The V gene lost 0 bases and the J gene lost 9 bases, with 6 bases spanning the gap.

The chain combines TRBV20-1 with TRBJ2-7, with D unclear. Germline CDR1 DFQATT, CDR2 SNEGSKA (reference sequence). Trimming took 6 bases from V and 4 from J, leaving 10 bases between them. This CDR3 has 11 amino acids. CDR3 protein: CSAETEYEQYF. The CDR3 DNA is TGCAGTGCGGAAACGGAGTACGAGCAGTACTTC.

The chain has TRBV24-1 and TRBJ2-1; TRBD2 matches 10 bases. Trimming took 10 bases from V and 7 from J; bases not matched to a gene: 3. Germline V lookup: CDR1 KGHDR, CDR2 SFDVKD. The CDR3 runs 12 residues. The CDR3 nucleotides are TGTGCCACAACTAGCGGGACAAATGAGCAGTTCTTC. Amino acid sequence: CATTSGTNEQFF.

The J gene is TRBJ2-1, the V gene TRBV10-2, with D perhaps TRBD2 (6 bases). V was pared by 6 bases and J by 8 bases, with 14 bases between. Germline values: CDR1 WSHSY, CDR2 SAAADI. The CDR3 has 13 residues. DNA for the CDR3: TGCGCCAGCAGGCTAGCGCGGCCCCATGAGCAGTTCTTC. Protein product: CASRLARPHEQFF.

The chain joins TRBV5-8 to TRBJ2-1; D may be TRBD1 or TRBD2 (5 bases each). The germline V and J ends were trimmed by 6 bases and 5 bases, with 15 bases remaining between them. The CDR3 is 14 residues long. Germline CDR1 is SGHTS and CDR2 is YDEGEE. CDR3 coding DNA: TGTGCCAGCAACCTTTGGGACGGAAACAATGAGCAGTTCTTC. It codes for CASNLWDGNNEQFF.

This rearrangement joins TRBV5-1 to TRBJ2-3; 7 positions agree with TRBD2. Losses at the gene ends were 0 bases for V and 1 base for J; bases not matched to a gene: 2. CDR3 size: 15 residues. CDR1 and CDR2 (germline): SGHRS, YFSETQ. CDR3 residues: CASSLERGGTDTQYF. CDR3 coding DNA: TGCGCCAGCAGCTTGGAGCGGGGCGGCACAGATACGCAGTATTTT.

CDR3 protein: CASRIGVTGELFF. The CDR3 nucleotides are TGTGCCAGCAGGATAGGGGTGACCGGGGAGCTGTTTTTT. J is TRBJ2-2 and V is TRBV27; possible D gene TRBD1, 5 bases. The CDR3 loop spans 13 amino acids. Trimming stripped 6 bases from V and 5 bases from J, with 10 bases between. Germline lookup yields CDR1 MNHEY and CDR2 SMNVEV (reference sequence).

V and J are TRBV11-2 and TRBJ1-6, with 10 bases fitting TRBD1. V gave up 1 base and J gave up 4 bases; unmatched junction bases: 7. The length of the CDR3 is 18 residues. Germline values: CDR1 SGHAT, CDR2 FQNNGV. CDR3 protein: CASSLVSGQGEYNSPLHF. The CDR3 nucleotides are TGTGCCAGCAGCTTAGTGTCCGGACAGGGGGAGTATAATTCACCCCTCCACTTT.

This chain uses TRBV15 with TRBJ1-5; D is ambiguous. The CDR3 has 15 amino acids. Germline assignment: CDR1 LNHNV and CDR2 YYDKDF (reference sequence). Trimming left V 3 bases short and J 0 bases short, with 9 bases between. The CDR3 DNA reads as TGTGCCACCAGCAGCAGACCGGATAGCAATCAGCCCCAGCATTTT. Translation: CATSSRPDSNQPQHF.

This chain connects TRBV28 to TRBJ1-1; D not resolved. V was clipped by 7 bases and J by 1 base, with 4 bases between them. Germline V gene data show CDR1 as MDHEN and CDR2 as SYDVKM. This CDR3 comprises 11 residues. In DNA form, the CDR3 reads TGTGCCAGCACCACGAACACTGAAGCTTTCTTT. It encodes CASTTNTEAFF.

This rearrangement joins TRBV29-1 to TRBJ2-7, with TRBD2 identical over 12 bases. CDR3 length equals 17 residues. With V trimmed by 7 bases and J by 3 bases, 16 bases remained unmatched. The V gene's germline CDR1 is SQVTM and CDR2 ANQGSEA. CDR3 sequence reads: CSATSGSFIRVGYEQYF. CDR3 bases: TGCAGCGCGACTAGCGGGAGTTTCATTAGGGTGGGCTACGAGCAGTACTTC.

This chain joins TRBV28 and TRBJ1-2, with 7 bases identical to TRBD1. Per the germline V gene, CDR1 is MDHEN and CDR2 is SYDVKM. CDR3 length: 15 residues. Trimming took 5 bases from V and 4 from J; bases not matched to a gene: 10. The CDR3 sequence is CASSPGGGLAYGYTF. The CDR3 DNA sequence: TGTGCCAGCAGTCCAGGGGGGGGGCTTGCCTATGGCTACACCTTC.

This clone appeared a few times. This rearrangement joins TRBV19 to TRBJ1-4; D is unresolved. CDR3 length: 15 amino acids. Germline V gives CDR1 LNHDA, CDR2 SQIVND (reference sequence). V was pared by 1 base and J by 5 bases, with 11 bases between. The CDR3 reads CASSIGRTGNEKLFF. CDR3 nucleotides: TGTGCCAGTAGTATAGGCAGGACGGGAAATGAAAAACTGTTTTTT.